The 31 T cell receptor beta chains in this list originate from one sample, sequenced in a study of CD8+ T cells in alopecia areata. The treatment denotes: oral pan-JAK inhibitor, 5-10 mg twice daily. cDNA reverse transcribed from extracted RNA served as the sequencing template. Profiling relied on immunoSEQ multiplex PCR, and the TCRdb table lists in-frame clones only, not all of them. The table lists over 35,000 clones, over 85% of them singletons. Sample: CD8+ T cells sorted from blood, taken at week 24, from a patient treated with tofacitinib. The receptors stem from a human donor with alopecia areata.

The V gene is TRBV5-6, the J gene TRBJ2-1, with TRBD2 as a possible D gene (6 bases). Germline lookup yields CDR1 SGHDT and CDR2 YYEEEE. The CDR3 is 16 residues long. V lost 4 bases, J lost 5 bases, and 19 bases lay in between. The DNA for the CDR3 is TGTGCCAGCAGCCCTTGGGGAATCGGGGGAAACAATGAGCAGTTCTTC. It codes for CASSPWGIGGNNEQFF.

The gene calls are TRBV5-1 and TRBJ2-1, with 10 bases fitting TRBD2. The V segment lost 0 bases and the J segment 0 bases; nucleotides outside the gene matches: 3. The CDR3 is 17 residues long. Per germline, CDR1 SGHRS and CDR2 YFSETQ. CDR3 in amino acids: CASSLEVAGGSYNEQFF. As DNA, the CDR3 is TGCGCCAGCAGCTTGGAAGTAGCGGGGGGCTCCTACAATGAGCAGTTCTTC.

As regards this clone: At one end, the junction sequence differs from germline, possibly due to a read error. The rearrangement joins TRBV27 to TRBJ2-7; D might be TRBD1 or TRBD2, each matching 6 bases. Germline V gene sequence: CDR1 MNHEY, CDR2 SMNVEV (reference sequence). There are 14 residues in the CDR3. The DNA of the CDR3 is TGTGCCAGCAGTTTATTGGGGGGCTCCCACGAGCAGTACTTC. Protein product: CASSLLGGSHEQYF.

This chain uses TRBV19 with TRBJ2-7; the match to TRBD2 covers 9 bases. J gave up 5 bases and V 6 bases, and 5 bases lay outside the gene matches. This CDR3 region has 13 residues. Germline CDR1 and CDR2: LNHDA and SQIVND (reference sequence). CDR3 bases: TGTGCCAGTAGCGCTAGCGGGGTTGACGAGCAGTACTTC. Its protein product is CASSASGVDEQYF.

About this clone: The sample carries other DNA sequences with the same CDR3. The rearrangement uses TRBV4-2 and TRBJ1-6, with D perhaps TRBD1 (5 bases). This CDR3 has 14 amino acids. V lost 0 bases and J 10 bases, leaving 10 bases between the germline ends. Per germline, CDR1 LGHNA and CDR2 YNFKEQ. This chain's CDR3 is CASSQDDRDSPLHF. DNA for the CDR3: TGTGCCAGCAGCCAAGATGACCGGGACTCACCCCTCCACTTT.

V usage is TRBV7-9 and J usage is TRBJ2-4; D unclear. The CDR3 is made up of 14 amino acids. V was cut by 5 bases and J by 0 bases, with 8 bases left in between. CDR1 and CDR2 (germline): SEHNR, FQNEAQ (reference sequence). This chain's CDR3 is CASSALLAKNIQYF. Written as DNA, the CDR3 is TGTGCCAGCAGCGCCCTCCTAGCCAAAAACATTCAGTACTTC.

This chain uses TRBV28 with TRBJ2-7, with D unresolved. The CDR3 extends over 15 amino acids. Trimming stripped 5 bases from V and 1 base from J, with 15 bases between. Germline assignment: CDR1 MDHEN and CDR2 SYDVKM. The chain's CDR3 is CASSDPRYISYEQYF. CDR3 nucleotides: TGTGCCAGCAGTGACCCTCGCTATATATCCTACGAGCAGTACTTC.

This sequence joins TRBV7-9 and TRBJ2-1, with 7 bases that match TRBD1. CDR1 is SEHNR, CDR2 FQNEAQ, per germline (reference sequence). CDR3 length equals 15 residues. V trimming: 1 base; J trimming: 9 bases; junction bases outside the gene matches: 9. The CDR3 DNA sequence: TGTGCCAGCAGCTTAGTCTCCAGGGGGTCGGGTGAGCAGTTCTTC. Translating gives CASSLVSRGSGEQFF.

The J gene is TRBJ2-4, the V gene TRBV29-1; 8 positions match TRBD1. Germline values: CDR1 SQVTM, CDR2 ANQGSEA. V shed 8 bases, J shed 4 bases, and the junction held 4 bases outside the gene matches. The CDR3 totals 12 residues. This CDR3 reads CSTRGLKNIQYF. The CDR3 DNA reads as TGCAGCACCAGGGGGCTGAAAAACATTCAGTACTTC.

The chain uses TRBV4-1 and TRBJ1-6; D possibly corresponds to TRBD1 (6 bases). Germline V CDR1 and CDR2: MGHRA, YSYEKL. The length of the CDR3 is 16 residues. V lost 1 base, J lost 9 bases, and 16 bases lay in between. The CDR3 reads CASSQVAQGRGSPLHF. The CDR3 DNA sequence: TGCGCCAGCAGCCAAGTAGCACAGGGACGAGGTTCACCCCTCCACTTT.

The gene calls are TRBV29-1 and TRBJ2-5; 7 nucleotides align to TRBD1. The J call is in doubt because the DNA end fits TRBJ2-7 better. The germline V gene has CDR1 SQVTM and CDR2 ANQGSEA. The CDR3 loop spans 13 amino acids. CDR3 residues: CSGRDSNSYEQYF. DNA of the CDR3: TGCAGCGGCCGGGACAGCAACTCCTACGAGCAGTACTTC.

The rearrangement uses TRBV6-5 and TRBJ2-1; possible D gene TRBD1, 6 bases. Trimming left V 2 bases short and J 9 bases short, with 11 bases between. The CDR3 is made up of 13 amino acids. Per the germline V gene, CDR1 is MNHEY and CDR2 is SVGAGI. CDR3 nucleotides: TGTGCCAGCAGTTACAGCACAGGGAGTGAGCAGTTCTTC. It translates to CASSYSTGSEQFF.

The chain combines TRBV30 with TRBJ2-7, with D hard to call. The CDR3 extends over 15 amino acids. Germline CDR1 is GTSNPN and CDR2 is SVGIG (reference sequence). Trimming took 5 bases from V and 3 from J, leaving 20 bases between them. The CDR3 DNA reads as TGTGCCTGGGCCGCAAGGACCGATCAAATCTACGAGCAGTACTTC. As protein: CAWAARTDQIYEQYF.

The V call is TRBV10-3, the J call TRBJ2-3, with TRBD2 identical over 9 bases. The CDR3 runs to 16 residues. The V gene end was trimmed by 8 bases and the J gene end by 0 bases; junction bases not matched to a gene: 9. Germline values: CDR1 ENHRY, CDR2 SYGVKD. The CDR3 reads CAIGLAGNPSTDTQYF. The CDR3 DNA sequence: TGTGCCATCGGCCTAGCGGGGAACCCTAGCACAGATACGCAGTATTTT.

The chain employs TRBV7-9 and TRBJ2-3; unclear D gene. The CDR3 spans 11 residues. Trimming took off 1 base at V and 8 bases at J, with 4 bases between the two ends. Germline-derived CDR1 and CDR2 are SEHNR and FQNEAQ (reference sequence). The CDR3 sequence is CASSLGGTQYF. CDR3 sequence (DNA): TGTGCCAGCAGCTTAGGGGGTACGCAGTATTTT.

The chain uses TRBV4-3 and TRBJ2-5; possibly TRBD2 for D (6 bases). The CDR3 is 16 residues long. Trimming removed 3 bases from V and 3 bases from J, with 17 bases in between. Per the germline V gene, CDR1 is LGHNA and CDR2 is YSLEER. The CDR3 is CASSQVGIGGKETQYF. In DNA form, the CDR3 reads TGCGCCAGCAGCCAGGTTGGGATTGGAGGGAAAGAGACCCAGTACTTC.

This clone was seen once. The V call is TRBV7-8, the J call TRBJ2-5, with unresolved D. The CDR3 sequence is 14 residues long. The germline V gene encodes CDR1 SGHVS and CDR2 FQNEAQ. The V gene lost 4 bases and the J gene lost 3 bases, with 12 bases spanning the gap. The DNA for the CDR3 is TGTGCCAGCAGCTGGAGCCTGACGGAAGAGACCCAGTACTTC. It encodes CASSWSLTEETQYF.

A word on this clone: The DNA is left out, because the CDR3 cannot be placed on it with certainty; the CDR3 is given as TCRdb lists it. V usage is TRBV14 and J usage is TRBJ1-2. The CDR3 numbers 15 amino acids, ends counted. CDR1 and CDR2 from the germline V gene are SGHDN and FVKESK. CDR3 in amino acids: CASSQYILEEEGYTF.

This chain joins TRBV30 and TRBJ2-1; D might be TRBD1 (6 bases). In germline, CDR1 is GTSNPN, CDR2 SVGIG (reference sequence). There are 14 residues in the CDR3. The V end lost 0 bases, the J end lost 8 bases, and 14 bases lay between the germline ends. Written as DNA, the CDR3 is TGTGCCTGGAGTGTAGACACAGGGTCGGATGAGCAGTTCTTC. Its protein product is CAWSVDTGSDEQFF.

With respect to this clone: An end of the junction differs from the germline gene, which may be a read error. CDR3 nucleotides: TGTGTCAGCTCTTCGGACAGGGGAGACTACGAGCAGTACTTC. Its translation: CVSSSDRGDYEQYF. V and J are TRBV27 and TRBJ2-7; 9 nucleotides agree with TRBD1. CDR1 is MNHEY, CDR2 SMNVEV, per germline (reference sequence). This CDR3 spans 14 amino acids.

The chain carries TRBV6-6 and TRBJ2-7, with D tentatively TRBD2 (5 bases). The CDR3 extends over 14 amino acids. The V end was cut by 2 bases, the J end by 1 base, with 9 bases between. CDR1 is MNHNY and CDR2 is SVGAGI in the germline V gene (reference sequence). The CDR3: CASSYEGGSYEQYF. The CDR3 nucleotides are TGTGCCAGCAGTTACGAGGGTGGGTCCTACGAGCAGTACTTC.

This clone was seen more than once but under ten times. The V gene is TRBV19, the J gene TRBJ1-1; 9 bases match TRBD1. Unmatched junction bases numbered 7, after V lost 5 bases and J lost 3 bases. This CDR3 contains 15 residues. The germline V gene has CDR1 LNHDA and CDR2 SQIVND (reference sequence). The CDR3 DNA is TGTGCCAGTAGTTCAGGGACAGGGATATACACTGAAGCTTTCTTT. This sequence encodes CASSSGTGIYTEAFF.

This chain joins TRBV7-9 and TRBJ1-5, with D maybe TRBD1 (6 bases). The CDR3 length is 14 residues. Trimming took off 3 bases at V and 2 bases at J, with 8 bases between the two ends. The germline gives CDR1 SEHNR, CDR2 FQNEAQ (reference sequence). The CDR3 region has the DNA TGTGCCAGCAGCTTGGGGGGCGGCAATCAGCCCCAGCATTTT. Translating gives CASSLGGGNQPQHF.

V is TRBV27 and J is TRBJ2-5, with 7 bases aligning to TRBD2. Germline values: CDR1 MNHEY, CDR2 SMNVEV (reference sequence). Losses at the gene ends were 2 bases for V and 5 bases for J; bases not matched to a gene: 14. This CDR3 is built from 17 residues. Here the CDR3 DNA reads TGTGCCAGCAGTTTAAGGTTGCGGGACTACCAAATTGAGACCCAGTACTTC. Translating it yields CASSLRLRDYQIETQYF.

This clone was picked up one time. The rearrangement uses TRBV19 and TRBJ2-1; 9 bases match TRBD1. This CDR3 comprises 15 residues. The V gene end was trimmed by 5 bases and the J gene end by 1 base; junction bases not matched to a gene: 3. Germline V lookup: CDR1 LNHDA, CDR2 SQIVND (reference sequence). CDR3 bases: TGTGCCAGTAGTGCCGGGACAGGGTCCTACAATGAGCAGTTCTTC. Encoded protein: CASSAGTGSYNEQFF.

V and J are TRBV28 and TRBJ2-7, with D unresolved. The germline V gene has CDR1 MDHEN and CDR2 SYDVKM. This CDR3 has 13 amino acids. V shed 2 bases and J shed 0 bases, with 5 bases lying between them. The DNA for the CDR3 is TGTGCCAGCAGTTTACAGAGCTCCTACGAGCAGTACTTC. Translating gives CASSLQSSYEQYF. The entire variable domain, with the rest obtained from reference TRBV28 and TRBJ2-7, is as follows: DVKVTQSSRYLVKRTGEKVFLECVQDMDHENMFWYRQDPGLGLRLIYFSYDVKMKEKGDIPEGYSVSREKKERFSLILESASTNQTSMYLCASSLQSSYEQYFGPGTRLTVT.

The J gene is TRBJ2-2, the V gene TRBV4-1; TRBD1 agrees at 8 bases. The CDR3 sequence is 16 residues long. The V gene's germline CDR1 is MGHRA and CDR2 YSYEKL. The V gene end was trimmed by 4 bases and the J gene end by 2 bases; junction bases not matched to a gene: 6. This chain's CDR3 is CASSLSGTGNTGELFF. The CDR3 region has the DNA TGCGCCAGCAGCCTTTCCGGGACAGGTAACACCGGGGAGCTGTTTTTT.

The V and J genes are TRBV4-3 and TRBJ2-1; 8 bases fit TRBD2. V trimming: 6 bases; J trimming: 3 bases; junction bases outside the gene matches: 7. Germline assignment: CDR1 LGHNA and CDR2 YSLEER. The CDR3 loop spans 15 amino acids. The CDR3 here is CASSPGREVYNEQFF. CDR3 bases: TGCGCCAGCAGTCCCGGGCGGGAGGTCTACAATGAGCAGTTCTTC.

The chain is built from TRBV7-2 and TRBJ2-7, with 10 bases identical to TRBD2. The V gene end was trimmed by 1 base and the J gene end by 6 bases; junction bases not matched to a gene: 15. The CDR3 sequence is 18 residues long. The germline CDR1 and CDR2 sequences are SGHTA and FQGNSA. The CDR3 region is CASSLGPLAGVPSGEQYF. The CDR3 DNA follows: TGTGCCAGCAGCTTAGGACCTCTAGCGGGGGTCCCCAGTGGCGAGCAGTACTTC.

As regards this clone: Germline and junction disagree at one end, which may indicate a read error. The CDR3 protein is CASSLGTTDDPGNTGELFF. The CDR3 DNA reads TGTGCTAGCAGCTTAGGGACAACCGATGACCCCGGGAACACCGGGGAGCTGTTTTTT. The rearrangement links TRBV7-7 to TRBJ2-2; D is possibly TRBD1 (6 bases). The CDR3 spans 19 residues. Germline-derived CDR1 and CDR2 are SSHAT and FNYEAQ (reference sequence). Full variable domain (rest looked up from reference TRBV7-7 and TRBJ2-2): GAGVSQSPRYKVTKRGQDVTLRCDPISSHATLYWYQQALGQGPEFLTYFNYEAQPDKSGLPSDRFSAERPEGSISTLTIQRTEQRDSAMYRCASSLGTTDDPGNTGELFFGEGSRLTVL.

Worth noting for this clone: At one of its ends the junction is not consistent with the germline gene, which may arise from a read error. The chain is built from TRBV10-3 and TRBJ2-7, with D perhaps TRBD2 (5 bases). In germline, CDR1 is ENHRY, CDR2 SYGVKD. The CDR3 length is 13 residues. The CDR3 loop reads CAISAEAAYEQCF. For the CDR3, the DNA is TGTGCCATCAGTGCGGAGGCAGCCTACGAGCAGTGCTTC.